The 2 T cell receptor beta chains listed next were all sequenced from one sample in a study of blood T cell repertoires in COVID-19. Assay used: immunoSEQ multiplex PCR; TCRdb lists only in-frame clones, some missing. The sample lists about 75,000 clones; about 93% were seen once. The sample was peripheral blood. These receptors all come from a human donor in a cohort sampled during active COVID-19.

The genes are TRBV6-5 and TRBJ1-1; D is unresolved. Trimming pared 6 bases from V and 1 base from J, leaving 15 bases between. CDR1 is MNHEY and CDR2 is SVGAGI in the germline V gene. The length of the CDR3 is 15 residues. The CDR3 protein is CASRTSAAPNTEAFF. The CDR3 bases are TGTGCCAGCAGAACCTCCGCGGCCCCGAACACTGAAGCTTTCTTT.

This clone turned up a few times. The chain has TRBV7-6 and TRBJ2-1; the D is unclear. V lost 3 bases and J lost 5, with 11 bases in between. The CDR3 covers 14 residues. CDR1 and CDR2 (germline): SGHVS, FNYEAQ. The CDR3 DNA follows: TGTGCCAGCAGCTTTGGCCTTCCCGACAATGAGCAGTTCTTC. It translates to CASSFGLPDNEQFF.